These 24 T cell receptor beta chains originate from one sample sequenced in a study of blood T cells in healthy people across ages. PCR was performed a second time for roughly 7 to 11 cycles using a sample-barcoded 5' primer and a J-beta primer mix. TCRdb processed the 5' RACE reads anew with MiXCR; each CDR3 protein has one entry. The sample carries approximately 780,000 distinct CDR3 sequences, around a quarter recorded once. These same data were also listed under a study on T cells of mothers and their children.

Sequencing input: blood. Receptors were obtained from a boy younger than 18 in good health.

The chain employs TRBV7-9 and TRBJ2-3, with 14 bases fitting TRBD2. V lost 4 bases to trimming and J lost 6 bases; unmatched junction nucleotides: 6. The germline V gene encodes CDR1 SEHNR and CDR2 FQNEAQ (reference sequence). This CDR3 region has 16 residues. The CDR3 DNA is TGTGCCAGCAGCTCGGGACTAGCGGGGGTTAGGGATACGCAGTATTTT. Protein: CASSSGLAGVRDTQYF.

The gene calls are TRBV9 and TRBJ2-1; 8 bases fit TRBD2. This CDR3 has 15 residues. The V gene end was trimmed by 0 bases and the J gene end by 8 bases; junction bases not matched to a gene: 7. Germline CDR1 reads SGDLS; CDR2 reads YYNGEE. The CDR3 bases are TGTGCCAGCAGCGTAGTTGACGGGGGGGCCGATGAGCAGTTCTTC. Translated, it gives CASSVVDGGADEQFF.

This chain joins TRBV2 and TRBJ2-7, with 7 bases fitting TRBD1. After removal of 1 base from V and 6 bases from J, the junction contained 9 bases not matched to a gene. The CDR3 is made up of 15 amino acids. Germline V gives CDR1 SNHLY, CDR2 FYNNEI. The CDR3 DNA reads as TGTGCCAGCAGTGAAGGGGGACAGATCTACCTCGAGCAGTACTTC. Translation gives CASSEGGQIYLEQYF.

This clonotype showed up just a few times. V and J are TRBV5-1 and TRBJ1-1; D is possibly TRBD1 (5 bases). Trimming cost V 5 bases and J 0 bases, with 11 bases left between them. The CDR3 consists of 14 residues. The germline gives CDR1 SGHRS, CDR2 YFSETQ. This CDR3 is CASSIDSVNTEAFF. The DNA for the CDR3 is TGCGCCAGCAGTATTGACAGCGTGAACACTGAAGCTTTCTTT.

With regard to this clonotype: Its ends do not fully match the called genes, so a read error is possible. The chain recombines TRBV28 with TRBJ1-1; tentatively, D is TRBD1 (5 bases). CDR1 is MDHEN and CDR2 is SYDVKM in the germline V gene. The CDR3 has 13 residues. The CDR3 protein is CASNWGDDTETFF. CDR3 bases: TGTGCCAGCAACTGGGGGGACGACACTGAAACTTTCTTT.

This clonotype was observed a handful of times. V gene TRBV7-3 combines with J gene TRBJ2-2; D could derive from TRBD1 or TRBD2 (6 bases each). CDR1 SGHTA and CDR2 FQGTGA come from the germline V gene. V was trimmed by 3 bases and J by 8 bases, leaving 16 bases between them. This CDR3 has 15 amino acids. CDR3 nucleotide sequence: TGTGCCAGCAGCTTTGCGGGACATAAACAGGGGGAGCTGTTTTTT. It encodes CASSFAGHKQGELFF.

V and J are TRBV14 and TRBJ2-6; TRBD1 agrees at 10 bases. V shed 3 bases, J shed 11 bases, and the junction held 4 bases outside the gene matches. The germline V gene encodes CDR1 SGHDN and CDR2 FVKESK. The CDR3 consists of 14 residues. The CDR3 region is CASSQRQGAHVLTF. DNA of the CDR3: TGTGCCAGCAGCCAGAGACAGGGGGCTCACGTCCTGACTTTC.

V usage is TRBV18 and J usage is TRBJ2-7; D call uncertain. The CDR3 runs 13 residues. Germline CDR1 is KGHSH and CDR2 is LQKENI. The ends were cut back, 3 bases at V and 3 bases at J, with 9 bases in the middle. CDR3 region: CASSPTDGYEQYF. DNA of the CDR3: TGTGCCAGCTCACCGACCGACGGCTACGAGCAGTACTTC.

CDR3 nucleotides: TGCAGTGCTAGAGATCGTCAACAGGGGGAGGACACCTTC. Its protein is CSARDRQQGEDTF. This chain joins TRBV20-1 and TRBJ1-2, with 8 bases matching TRBD1. The CDR3 length is 13 residues. The germline CDR1 and CDR2 sequences are DFQATT and SNEGSKA (reference sequence). The V segment lost 0 bases and the J segment 12 bases; nucleotides outside the gene matches: 9.

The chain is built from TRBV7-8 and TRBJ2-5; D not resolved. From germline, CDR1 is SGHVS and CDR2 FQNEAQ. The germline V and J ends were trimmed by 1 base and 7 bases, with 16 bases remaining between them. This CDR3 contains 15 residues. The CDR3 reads CASSLGPPVGLTQYF. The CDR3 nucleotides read TGTGCCAGCAGCTTAGGGCCCCCAGTGGGCTTGACCCAGTACTTC.

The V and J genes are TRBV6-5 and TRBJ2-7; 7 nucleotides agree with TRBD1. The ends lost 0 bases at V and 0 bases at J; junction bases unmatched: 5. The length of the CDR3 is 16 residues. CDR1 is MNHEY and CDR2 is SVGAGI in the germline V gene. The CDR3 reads CASSYSGTDGSYEQYF. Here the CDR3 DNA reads TGTGCCAGCAGTTACTCGGGGACAGACGGCTCCTACGAGCAGTACTTC.

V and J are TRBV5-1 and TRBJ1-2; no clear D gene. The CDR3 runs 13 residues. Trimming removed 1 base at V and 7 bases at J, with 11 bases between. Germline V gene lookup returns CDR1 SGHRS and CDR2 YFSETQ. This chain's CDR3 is CASSLLDRSGYTF. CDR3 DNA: TGCGCCAGCAGCTTGTTGGACCGGAGTGGCTACACCTTC.

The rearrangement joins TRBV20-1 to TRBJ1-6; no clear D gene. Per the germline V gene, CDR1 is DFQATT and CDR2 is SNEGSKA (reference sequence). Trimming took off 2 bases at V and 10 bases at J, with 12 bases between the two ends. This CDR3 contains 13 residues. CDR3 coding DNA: TGCAGTGCTAGAATGTCTGTAATCTCACCCCTCCACTTT. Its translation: CSARMSVISPLHF.

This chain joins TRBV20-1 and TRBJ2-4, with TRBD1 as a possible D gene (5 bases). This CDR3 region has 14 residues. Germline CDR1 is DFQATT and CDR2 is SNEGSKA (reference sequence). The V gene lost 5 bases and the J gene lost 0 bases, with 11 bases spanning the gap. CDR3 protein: CSAGDRLAKNIQYF. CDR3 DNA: TGCAGTGCTGGCGACAGACTAGCCAAAAACATTCAGTACTTC.

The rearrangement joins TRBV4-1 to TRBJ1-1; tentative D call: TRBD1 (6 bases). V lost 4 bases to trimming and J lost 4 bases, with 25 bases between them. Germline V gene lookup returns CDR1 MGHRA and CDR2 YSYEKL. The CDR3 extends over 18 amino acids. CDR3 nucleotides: TGCGCCAGCAGCCTCACCCCGGGGGCCCATATGTTAGGCACTGAAGCTTTCTTT. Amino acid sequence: CASSLTPGAHMLGTEAFF.

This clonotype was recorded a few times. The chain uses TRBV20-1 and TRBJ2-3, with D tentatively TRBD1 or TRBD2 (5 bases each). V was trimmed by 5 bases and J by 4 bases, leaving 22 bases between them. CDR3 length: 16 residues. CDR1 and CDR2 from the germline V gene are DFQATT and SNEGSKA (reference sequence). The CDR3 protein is CSAVPFPRRGADTQYF. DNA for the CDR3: TGCAGTGCTGTGCCCTTTCCCCGGCGAGGGGCAGATACGCAGTATTTT.

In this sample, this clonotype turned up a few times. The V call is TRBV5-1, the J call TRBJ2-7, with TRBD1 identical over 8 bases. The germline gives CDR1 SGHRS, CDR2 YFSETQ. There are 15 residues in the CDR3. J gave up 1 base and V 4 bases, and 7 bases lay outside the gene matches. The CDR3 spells CASSRNTGGSYEQYF. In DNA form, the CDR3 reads TGCGCCAGCAGCCGCAACACAGGGGGGTCCTACGAGCAGTACTTC.

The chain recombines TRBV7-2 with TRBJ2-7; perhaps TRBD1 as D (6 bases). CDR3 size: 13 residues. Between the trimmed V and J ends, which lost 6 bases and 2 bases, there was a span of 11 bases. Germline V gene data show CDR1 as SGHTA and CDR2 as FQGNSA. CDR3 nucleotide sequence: TGTGCCAGCAGGTCTTGGACAGCCTACGAGCAGTACTTC. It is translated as CASRSWTAYEQYF. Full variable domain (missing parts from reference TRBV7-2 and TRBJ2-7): GAGVSQSPSNKVTEKGKDVELRCDPISGHTALYWYRQSLGQGLEFLIYFQGNSAPDKSGLPSDRFSAERTGGSVSTLTIQRTQQEDSAVYLCASRSWTAYEQYFGPGTRLTVT.

In DNA form, the CDR3 reads TGTGCCAGCAGCCAAGGATGGGGGATGAACACTGAAGCTTTCTTT. Translation gives CASSQGWGMNTEAFF. This sequence joins TRBV3-1 and TRBJ1-1, with a weak D call TRBD1 (5 bases). With 1 base removed from V and 0 bases from J, the gap between germline ends came to 9 bases. The CDR3 has 15 residues. The germline gives CDR1 LGHDT, CDR2 YNNKEL (reference sequence).

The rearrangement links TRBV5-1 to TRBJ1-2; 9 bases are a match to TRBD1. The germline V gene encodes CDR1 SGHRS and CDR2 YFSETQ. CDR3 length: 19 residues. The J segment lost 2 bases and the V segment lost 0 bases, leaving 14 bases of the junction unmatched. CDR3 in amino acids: CASSLEGWGQGGNNYGYTF. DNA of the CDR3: TGCGCCAGCAGCTTGGAAGGTTGGGGACAGGGAGGGAACAACTATGGCTACACCTTC.

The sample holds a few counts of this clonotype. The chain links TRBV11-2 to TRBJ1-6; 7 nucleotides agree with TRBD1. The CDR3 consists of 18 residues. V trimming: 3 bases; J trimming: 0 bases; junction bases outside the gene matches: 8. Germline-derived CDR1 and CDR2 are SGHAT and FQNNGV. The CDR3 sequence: CASSFRDSPSSYNSPLHF. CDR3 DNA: TGTGCCAGCAGCTTCCGGGACAGCCCGAGCTCCTATAATTCACCCCTCCACTTT. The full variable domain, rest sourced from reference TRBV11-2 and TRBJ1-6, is EAGVAQSPRYKIIEKRQSVAFWCNPISGHATLYWYQQILGQGPKLLIQFQNNGVVDDSQLPKDRFSAERLKGVDSTLKIQPAKLEDSAVYLCASSFRDSPSSYNSPLHFGNGTRLTVT.

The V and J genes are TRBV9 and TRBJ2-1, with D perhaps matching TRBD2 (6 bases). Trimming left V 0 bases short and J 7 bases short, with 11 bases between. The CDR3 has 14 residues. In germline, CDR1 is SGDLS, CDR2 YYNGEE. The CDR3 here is CASSVAAGRNEQFF. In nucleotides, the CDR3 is TGTGCCAGCAGCGTAGCGGCAGGGAGGAATGAGCAGTTCTTC.

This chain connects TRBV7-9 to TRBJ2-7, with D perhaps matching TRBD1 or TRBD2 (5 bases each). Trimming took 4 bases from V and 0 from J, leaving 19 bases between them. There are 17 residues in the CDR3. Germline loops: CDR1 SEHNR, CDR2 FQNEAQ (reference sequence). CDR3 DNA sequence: TGTGCCAGCAGCTCTCGAACCGGGGCAGGGAGCTCCTACGAGCAGTACTTC. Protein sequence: CASSSRTGAGSSYEQYF. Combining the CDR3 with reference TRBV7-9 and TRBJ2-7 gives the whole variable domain DTGVSQNPRHKITKRGQNVTFRCDPISEHNRLYWYRQTLGQGPEFLTYFQNEAQLEKSRLLSDRFSAERPKGSFSTLEIQRTEQGDSAMYLCASSSRTGAGSSYEQYFGPGTRLTVT.

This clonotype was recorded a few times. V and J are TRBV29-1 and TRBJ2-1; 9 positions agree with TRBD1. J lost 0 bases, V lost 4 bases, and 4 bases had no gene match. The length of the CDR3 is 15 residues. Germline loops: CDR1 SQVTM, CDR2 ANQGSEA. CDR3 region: CSVGQGESSYNEQFF. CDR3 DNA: TGCAGCGTTGGACAGGGGGAGAGCTCCTACAATGAGCAGTTCTTC.